Listed here are 9 T cell receptor beta chains from one sample, sequenced in a study of cytomegalovirus exposure and HLA in healthy donors. 13 Jbeta primers and 60 Vbeta primers were used for the PCR. TCRdb keeps only in-frame clones here, not all; method: immunoSEQ multiplex PCR. The repertoire includes around 200,000 clones, 70% to 80% of them detected once, and roughly 15% sits in the top ten. The sample taken for sequencing was PBMCs. The source is a man aged 40-49 years in good health and CMV-seronegative.

The genes are TRBV18 and TRBJ2-3; tentatively, D is TRBD1 (5 bases). Trimming took off 2 bases at V and 1 base at J, with 10 bases between the two ends. The CDR3 consists of 15 residues. Germline lookup yields CDR1 KGHSH and CDR2 LQKENI. CDR3 sequence: CASSPTRARTDTQYF. CDR3 bases: TGTGCCAGCTCACCAACCAGGGCCCGCACAGATACGCAGTATTTT.

The chain's CDR3 is CASSLGREDEQYF. In DNA, the CDR3 is TGTGCCAGCAGCCTGGGGCGGGAGGACGAGCAGTACTTC. The V and J genes are TRBV7-2 and TRBJ2-7; TRBD2 matches 8 bases. V shed 5 bases, J shed 5 bases, and the junction held 5 bases outside the gene matches. The CDR3 spans 13 residues. Germline CDR1 SGHTA, CDR2 FQGNSA. Variable domain in full (rest from reference TRBV7-2 and TRBJ2-7): GAGVSQSPSNKVTEKGKDVELRCDPISGHTALYWYRQSLGQGLEFLIYFQGNSAPDKSGLPSDRFSAERTGGSVSTLTIQRTQQEDSAVYLCASSLGREDEQYFGPGTRLTVT.

This clone was seen only a few times. This chain connects TRBV4-1 to TRBJ2-7; 8 bases are a match to TRBD1. CDR1 is MGHRA, CDR2 YSYEKL, per germline. J gave up 1 base and V 3 bases, and 11 bases lay outside the gene matches. CDR3 size: 17 residues. The DNA of the CDR3 is TGCGCCAGCAGCCAGGGGCCCGAGACAGGGGTTTCCTACGAGCAGTACTTC. Its translation: CASSQGPETGVSYEQYF.

V is TRBV7-2 and J is TRBJ2-7; TRBD1 matches at 8 bases. V was clipped by 5 bases and J by 1 base; unmatched bases: 10. Germline V lookup: CDR1 SGHTA, CDR2 FQGNSA. The CDR3 is 16 amino acids. The CDR3, as DNA: TGTGCCAGCAGCCGAGGACAGGGCAGGGGTTCCTACGAGCAGTACTTC. Translated, it gives CASSRGQGRGSYEQYF.

The chain couples TRBV6-1 to TRBJ2-7; D not certain. In germline, CDR1 is MNHNS, CDR2 SASEGT. V lost 7 bases and J 4 bases, leaving 8 bases between the germline ends. This CDR3 comprises 11 residues. This CDR3 is CASTLVYEQYF. CDR3 sequence (DNA): TGTGCCAGCACGCTAGTTTACGAGCAGTACTTC.

CDR3 DNA: TGTGCCAGTAGTGATATGGTTTCACGGAATCAGCCCCAGCATTTT. Translated: CASSDMVSRNQPQHF. The chain employs TRBV19 and TRBJ1-5, with D uncertain. Germline V gene sequence: CDR1 LNHDA, CDR2 SQIVND (reference sequence). V lost 5 bases to trimming and J lost 4 bases, with 15 bases between them. The CDR3 has 15 residues.

This clone was seen only once. The J gene is TRBJ1-5, the V gene TRBV9; D possibly corresponds to TRBD1 (5 bases). This CDR3 has 15 residues. The germline gives CDR1 SGDLS, CDR2 YYNGEE. The germline V and J ends were trimmed by 0 bases and 6 bases, with 13 bases remaining between them. CDR3: CASSVGGGVRQPQHF. CDR3 sequence (DNA): TGTGCCAGCAGCGTAGGCGGGGGAGTACGTCAGCCCCAGCATTTT.

The V call is TRBV30, the J call TRBJ2-3; D not certain. CDR3 length equals 13 residues. Germline values: CDR1 GTSNPN, CDR2 SVGIG (reference sequence). V shed 4 bases and J shed 0 bases, with 8 bases lying between them. The CDR3, as DNA: TGTGCCTGGATTATGGGCAGCACAGATACGCAGTATTTT. Amino acid sequence: CAWIMGSTDTQYF.

A single count supports this clone. This rearrangement joins TRBV6-1 to TRBJ1-4, with TRBD1 as a possible D gene (6 bases). V was trimmed by 7 bases and J by 10 bases, leaving 22 bases between them. The CDR3 is 15 residues long. Germline-derived CDR1 and CDR2 are MNHNS and SASEGT. Here the CDR3 DNA reads TGTGCCAGCAACTTCGACAGGACATCGTTCGGAAAACTGTTTTTT. Its protein is CASNFDRTSFGKLFF.